The 3 T cell receptor beta chains reported below all come from one sample, sequenced in a study of T cells in Graves' hyperthyroidism and ophthalmopathy. Amplified TCR beta CDR3 regions derived from RNA transcripts. An initial round of RT-PCR targeting the TCR CDR3 relied on the HTBI primer set. TCRdb fed the multiplex PCR reads into MiXCR, producing one record per CDR3 protein. This sample carries about 380,000 distinct CDR3 sequences, approximately 14% of them seen once, and the ten largest clones take roughly a fifth. Material: blood. Receptor source: a woman aged 30 to 39 with Graves' ophthalmopathy.

This clonotype appeared many times. The genes are TRBV3-1 and TRBJ2-3; D gene ambiguous. V gave up 2 bases and J gave up 0 bases, with 3 bases separating them. The CDR3 totals 13 residues. Germline V gene sequence: CDR1 LGHDT, CDR2 YNNKEL (reference sequence). The CDR3 nucleotides are TGTGCCAGCAGCCAACGTAGCACAGATACGCAGTATTTT. Protein sequence: CASSQRSTDTQYF.

The chain employs TRBV3-1 and TRBJ1-2, with unresolved D. In germline, CDR1 is LGHDT, CDR2 YNNKEL (reference sequence). V was clipped by 1 base and J by 8 bases, with 8 bases between them. The CDR3 contains 12 residues. CDR3 sequence reads: CASSQGHQGYTF. The CDR3 DNA reads TGTGCCAGCAGCCAAGGGCACCAGGGCTACACCTTC.

This clonotype occurred many times. The chain employs TRBV18 and TRBJ2-7, with 9 bases matching TRBD2. V was pared by 2 bases and J by 7 bases, with 18 bases of the junction left unmatched. Germline V gives CDR1 KGHSH, CDR2 LQKENI. The CDR3 totals 18 residues. The CDR3 protein is CASSPTNTGAGGGEEQYF. In nucleotides, the CDR3 is TGTGCCAGCTCACCAACAAATACTGGAGCGGGGGGCGGTGAAGAGCAGTACTTC.